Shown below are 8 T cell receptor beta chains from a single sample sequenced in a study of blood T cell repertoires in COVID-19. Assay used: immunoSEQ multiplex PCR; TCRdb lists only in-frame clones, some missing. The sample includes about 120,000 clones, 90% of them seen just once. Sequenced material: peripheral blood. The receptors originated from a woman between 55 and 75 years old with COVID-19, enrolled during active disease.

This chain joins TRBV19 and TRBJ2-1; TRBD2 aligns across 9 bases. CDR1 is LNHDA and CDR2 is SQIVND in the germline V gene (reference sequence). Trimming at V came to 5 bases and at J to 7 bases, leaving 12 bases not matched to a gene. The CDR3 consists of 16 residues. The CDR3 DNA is TGTGCCAGTAGTTTTCAGCGGGGGGCCATGGGGAATGAGCAGTTCTTC. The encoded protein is CASSFQRGAMGNEQFF.

CDR3 bases: TGTGCCATCAGTGGGGCAGGGCAAGAGACCCAGTACTTC. Translation: CAISGAGQETQYF. V is TRBV10-3 and J is TRBJ2-5; tentative D call: TRBD1 (5 bases). Trimming took 4 bases from V and 2 from J, leaving 8 bases between them. From germline, CDR1 is ENHRY and CDR2 SYGVKD. This CDR3 is built from 13 residues.

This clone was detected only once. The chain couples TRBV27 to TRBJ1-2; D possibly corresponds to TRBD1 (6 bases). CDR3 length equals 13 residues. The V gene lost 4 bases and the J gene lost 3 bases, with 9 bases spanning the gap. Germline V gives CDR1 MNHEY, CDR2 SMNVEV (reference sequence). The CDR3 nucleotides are TGTGCCAGCAGTTCTCCAGGGGACTATGGCTACACCTTC. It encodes CASSSPGDYGYTF.

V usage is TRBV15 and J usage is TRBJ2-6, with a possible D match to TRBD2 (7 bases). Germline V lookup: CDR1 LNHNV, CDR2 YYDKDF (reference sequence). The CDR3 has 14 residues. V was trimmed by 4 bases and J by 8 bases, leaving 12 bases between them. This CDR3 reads CATSTGGGTNVLTF. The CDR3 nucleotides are TGTGCCACCAGCACCGGCGGGGGCACCAACGTCCTGACTTTC.

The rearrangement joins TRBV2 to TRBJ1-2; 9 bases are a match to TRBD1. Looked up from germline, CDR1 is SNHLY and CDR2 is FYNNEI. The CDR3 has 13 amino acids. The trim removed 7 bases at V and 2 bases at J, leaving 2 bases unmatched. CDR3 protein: CASTGQGNYGYTF. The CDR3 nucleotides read TGTGCCAGCACCGGACAGGGGAACTATGGCTACACCTTC.

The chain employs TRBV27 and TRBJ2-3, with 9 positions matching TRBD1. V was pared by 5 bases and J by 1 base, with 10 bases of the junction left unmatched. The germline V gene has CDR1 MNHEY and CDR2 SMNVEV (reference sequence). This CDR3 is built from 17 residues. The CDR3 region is CASSPPHRDRGTDTQYF. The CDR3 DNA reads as TGTGCCAGCAGTCCCCCCCACCGGGACAGGGGCACAGATACGCAGTATTTT.

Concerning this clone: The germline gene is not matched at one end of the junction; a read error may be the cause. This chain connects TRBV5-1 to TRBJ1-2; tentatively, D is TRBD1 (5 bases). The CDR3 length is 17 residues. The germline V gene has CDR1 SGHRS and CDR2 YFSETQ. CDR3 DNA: TGCGCCAGCAGCTTGGCCCTGGCTGGAGCTGGGCACAGGAAATTGGCCTTC. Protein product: CASSLALAGAGHRKLAF.

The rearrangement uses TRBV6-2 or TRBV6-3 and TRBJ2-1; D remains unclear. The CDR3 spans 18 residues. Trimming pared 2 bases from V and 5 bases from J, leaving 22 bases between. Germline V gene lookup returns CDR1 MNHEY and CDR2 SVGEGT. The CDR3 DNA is TGTGCCAGCAGTTACCCATTACGGCGCCCTGACTTTAACAATGAGCAGTTCTTC. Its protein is CASSYPLRRPDFNNEQFF.